Each of the 30 T cell receptor beta chains below was sequenced from the same sample in a study of blood T cell repertoires in COVID-19. Clones were sequenced by immunoSEQ multiplex PCR, and TCRdb holds only the in-frame ones, with some missing. Of about 300,000 clones in the sample, approximately 84% were seen once. Sequences were obtained from peripheral blood. Source of these receptors: a human donor with COVID-19, enrolled during active disease. The donor label of this sample is uncertain.

V usage is TRBV7-2 and J usage is TRBJ2-1, with D perhaps matching TRBD1 (5 bases). This CDR3 has 13 residues. The germline gives CDR1 SGHTA, CDR2 FQGNSA. Trimming removed 1 base from V and 5 bases from J, with 6 bases in between. The CDR3 sequence: CASSLGQNNEQFF. CDR3 bases: TGTGCCAGCAGCTTAGGACAGAACAATGAGCAGTTCTTC.

The chain links TRBV29-1 to TRBJ2-7; TRBD1 agrees at 8 bases. The trim removed 0 bases at V and 7 bases at J, leaving 8 bases unmatched. Germline CDR1 SQVTM, CDR2 ANQGSEA. This CDR3 contains 14 residues. CDR3 DNA sequence: TGCAGCGTTGAAGAGCAGGGGGCCTTAAGGGAGCAGTACTTC. It codes for CSVEEQGALREQYF.

In its sample, this clone was seen a few times. This rearrangement joins TRBV19 to TRBJ2-2, with D uncertain. Trimming shortened V by 0 bases and J by 6 bases, and 14 bases separated the two germline ends. The germline gives CDR1 LNHDA, CDR2 SQIVND (reference sequence). This CDR3 region has 16 residues. The CDR3 nucleotides are TGTGCCAGTAGTATAGAGTTGGGCAGGTCATCCGGGGAGCTGTTTTTT. Its translation is CASSIELGRSSGELFF.

The CDR3 DNA is TGTGCCAGCAGCCTAGAGACTAGCGGGATTTACGAGCAGTACTTC. This encodes CASSLETSGIYEQYF. This chain connects TRBV7-3 to TRBJ2-7, with TRBD2 identical over 11 bases. This CDR3 is built from 15 residues. From germline, CDR1 is SGHTA and CDR2 FQGTGA. The V and J ends lost 5 bases and 4 bases, in that order; junction bases with no gene match: 7.

This chain connects TRBV9 to TRBJ1-1, with D possibly TRBD1 on 5 matching bases. This CDR3 is built from 13 residues. Trimming stripped 6 bases from V and 1 base from J, with 10 bases between. CDR1 is SGDLS and CDR2 is YYNGEE in the germline V gene. The CDR3 DNA is TGTGCCAGCACCAGCCAGGGGAACACTGAAGCTTTCTTT. It is translated as CASTSQGNTEAFF.

V and J are TRBV30 and TRBJ1-1; D is perhaps TRBD1 (5 bases). The length of the CDR3 is 15 residues. V was pared by 3 bases and J by 13 bases, with 27 bases between. Per germline, CDR1 GTSNPN and CDR2 SVGIG (reference sequence). The CDR3 reads CAWRLPDPSRQGDFF. The CDR3 DNA follows: TGTGCCTGGAGACTCCCAGACCCTTCCAGGCAAGGGGATTTCTTT.

The chain uses TRBV19 and TRBJ2-5; 12 nucleotides agree with TRBD2. The CDR3 is 16 amino acids. V was pared by 5 bases and J by 6 bases, with 10 bases of the junction left unmatched. The V gene's germline CDR1 is LNHDA and CDR2 SQIVND (reference sequence). Here the CDR3 reads CASSPSGLAGRKTQYF. For the CDR3, the DNA is TGTGCCAGTAGTCCTTCCGGACTAGCGGGACGGAAGACCCAGTACTTC.

This rearrangement joins TRBV28 to TRBJ1-2, with D possibly TRBD1 on 5 matching bases. Germline loops: CDR1 MDHEN, CDR2 SYDVKM. The CDR3 totals 15 residues. V shed 5 bases and J shed 1 base, with 14 bases lying between them. CDR3 sequence reads: CASSPGGGFNYGYTF. Written as DNA, the CDR3 is TGTGCCAGCAGTCCCGGCGGGGGGTTTAACTATGGCTACACCTTC.

This clone came up a few times. The chain has TRBV19 and TRBJ1-6; D is perhaps TRBD1 (5 bases). CDR1 is LNHDA, CDR2 SQIVND, per germline (reference sequence). The V and J ends lost 8 bases and 10 bases respectively, with 21 bases between them. The CDR3 length is 15 residues. The CDR3 bases are TGTGCCAGTCGCCCCAGCAGGGTTGGATGGTCACCCCTCCACTTT. Its protein is CASRPSRVGWSPLHF.

The gene calls are TRBV11-2 and TRBJ2-1; D gene unclear. In germline, CDR1 is SGHAT, CDR2 FQNNGV. V was cut by 5 bases and J by 4 bases, with 9 bases left in between. CDR3 length: 13 residues. This CDR3 is CASSPTSYNEQFF. The CDR3 DNA reads TGTGCCAGCAGCCCCACTTCGTACAATGAGCAGTTCTTC.

The V gene is TRBV7-6, the J gene TRBJ2-1; TRBD2 matches 7 bases. The CDR3 sequence is 15 residues long. The V gene's germline CDR1 is SGHVS and CDR2 FNYEAQ. V lost 3 bases to trimming and J lost 2 bases; unmatched junction nucleotides: 4. Written as DNA, the CDR3 is TGTGCCAGCAGCTTTGAGGGAGGGGCCTACAATGAGCAGTTCTTC. As protein: CASSFEGGAYNEQFF.

This clone was seen a handful of times. V and J are TRBV4-1 and TRBJ2-6, with a tentative D call TRBD2 (6 bases). Germline assignment: CDR1 MGHRA and CDR2 YSYEKL. The CDR3 runs to 21 residues. Deletions cut 0 bases from V and 1 base from J, with 22 bases between. The CDR3 reads CASSQETYSGRIRSGANVLTF. CDR3 sequence (DNA): TGCGCCAGCAGCCAAGAGACATATAGCGGAAGAATTAGATCTGGGGCCAACGTCCTGACTTTC.

The V gene is TRBV28, the J gene TRBJ1-6; tentative D call: TRBD1 (5 bases). The CDR3 consists of 18 residues. CDR1 is MDHEN and CDR2 is SYDVKM in the germline V gene. Trimming stripped 4 bases from V and 5 bases from J, with 21 bases between. DNA for the CDR3: TGTGCCAGCAGTTATATAGGGGATCGACCCGCCGATAATTCACCCCTCCACTTT. Protein product: CASSYIGDRPADNSPLHF.

The V call is TRBV18, the J call TRBJ2-6, with D maybe TRBD1 (5 bases). The CDR3 spans 19 residues. Germline-derived CDR1 and CDR2 are KGHSH and LQKENI. The V gene lost 3 bases and the J gene lost 0 bases, with 18 bases spanning the gap. CDR3 nucleotides: TGTGCCAGCTCACCTTTCAAGACAGAACCTCACTCTGGGGCCAACGTCCTGACTTTC. Translation gives CASSPFKTEPHSGANVLTF.

The chain uses TRBV5-4 and TRBJ1-6, with 7 bases that match TRBD1. The junction had 10 bases not matched to a gene; V was cut back by 1 base and J by 9 bases. In germline, CDR1 is SGHNT, CDR2 YYREEE (reference sequence). This CDR3 comprises 16 residues. CDR3 protein: CASSLNRGDQGSPLHF. Here the CDR3 DNA reads TGTGCCAGCAGCTTGAACAGGGGAGACCAAGGTTCACCCCTCCACTTT.

The chain recombines TRBV28 with TRBJ2-1; 7 bases are a match to TRBD2. CDR1 is MDHEN and CDR2 is SYDVKM in the germline V gene. The V and J ends lost 7 bases and 6 bases, in that order; junction bases with no gene match: 12. The CDR3 consists of 15 residues. The CDR3 is CASTHPTGGGNEQFF. CDR3 sequence (DNA): TGTGCCAGCACCCATCCCACGGGGGGAGGCAATGAGCAGTTCTTC.

The V call is TRBV27, the J call TRBJ1-2, with 7 bases matching TRBD1. Unmatched junction bases numbered 13, after V lost 6 bases and J lost 3 bases. The CDR3 consists of 16 residues. In germline, CDR1 is MNHEY, CDR2 SMNVEV (reference sequence). CDR3 sequence reads: CASSTGPGQLHYGYTF. The CDR3, as DNA: TGTGCCAGCAGCACCGGGCCGGGACAGTTACACTATGGCTACACCTTC.

The V call is TRBV20-1, the J call TRBJ1-1; no clear D gene. The CDR3 extends over 10 amino acids. V lost 2 bases and J 12 bases, leaving 10 bases between the germline ends. CDR1 is DFQATT, CDR2 SNEGSKA, per germline (reference sequence). The chain's CDR3 is CSARIERTFF. DNA for the CDR3: TGCAGTGCTAGAATCGAGAGAACTTTCTTT.

The chain uses TRBV30 and TRBJ2-5; 10 bases map to TRBD2. Germline V gives CDR1 GTSNPN, CDR2 SVGIG (reference sequence). This CDR3 has 13 amino acids. The ends lost 3 bases at V and 10 bases at J; junction bases unmatched: 8. The DNA for the CDR3 is TGTGCCTGGAGCGGGAGCGGGAGGGCCGACCAGTACTTC. This translates into CAWSGSGRADQYF.

The genes are TRBV15 and TRBJ2-3; D perhaps matches TRBD2 (5 bases). Germline values: CDR1 LNHNV, CDR2 YYDKDF (reference sequence). The CDR3 contains 14 residues. The V end lost 6 bases, the J end lost 6 bases, and 16 bases lay between the germline ends. This CDR3 reads CATRSGLASDTQYF. DNA for the CDR3: TGTGCCACCAGGTCCGGCCTAGCCAGCGATACGCAGTATTTT. Variable domain in full (rest from reference TRBV15 and TRBJ2-3): DAMVIQNPRYQVTQFGKPVTLSCSQTLNHNVMYWYQQKSSQAPKLLFHYYDKDFNNEADTPDNFQSRRPNTSFCFLDIRSPGLGDTAMYLCATRSGLASDTQYFGPGTRLTVL.

This sequence joins TRBV7-6 and TRBJ1-3; the D gene is possibly TRBD1 (5 bases). This CDR3 comprises 16 residues. The V end lost 5 bases, the J end lost 0 bases, and 14 bases lay between the germline ends. Germline V gives CDR1 SGHVS, CDR2 FNYEAQ. CDR3 DNA: TGTGCCAGCAGCGTCACAGGTTTTCTCTCTGGAAACACCATATATTTT. Its translation: CASSVTGFLSGNTIYF.

The V call is TRBV11-2, the J call TRBJ2-7; D possibly corresponds to TRBD2 (6 bases). V gave up 4 bases and J gave up 2 bases, with 15 bases separating them. Looked up from germline, CDR1 is SGHAT and CDR2 is FQNNGV. This CDR3 has 15 amino acids. CDR3 DNA: TGTGCCAGCAGCTCCCGGGACTTACACACCTACGAGCAGTACTTC. Its protein is CASSSRDLHTYEQYF.

The CDR3 DNA sequence: TGTGCCAGTAGTATAAGGCAGGTGGGGCGAGAAAAACTGTTTTTT. The encoded protein is CASSIRQVGREKLFF. The chain links TRBV19 to TRBJ1-4; tentatively, D is TRBD1 (5 bases). The germline V gene encodes CDR1 LNHDA and CDR2 SQIVND (reference sequence). V gave up 2 bases and J gave up 8 bases, with 15 bases separating them. The CDR3 runs 15 residues.

This rearrangement joins TRBV7-8 to TRBJ1-2; D not resolved. V was trimmed by 1 base and J by 3 bases, leaving 6 bases between them. The germline V gene encodes CDR1 SGHVS and CDR2 FQNEAQ. CDR3 length: 13 residues. The CDR3 sequence: CASSLGPDYGYTF. In nucleotides, the CDR3 is TGTGCCAGCAGCTTAGGTCCAGACTATGGCTACACCTTC.

V and J are TRBV2 and TRBJ1-5; no clear D. In germline, CDR1 is SNHLY, CDR2 FYNNEI. The germline V and J ends were trimmed by 1 base and 4 bases, with 8 bases remaining between them. The CDR3 contains 14 residues. The CDR3 sequence is CASSEDSRNQPQHF. The CDR3 region has the DNA TGTGCCAGCAGTGAAGACAGTCGGAATCAGCCCCAGCATTTT.

The J gene is TRBJ1-1, the V gene TRBV27; D gene ambiguous. Between the trimmed V and J ends, which lost 0 bases and 2 bases, there was a span of 10 bases. Germline V gives CDR1 MNHEY, CDR2 SMNVEV (reference sequence). The CDR3 contains 15 residues. DNA for the CDR3: TGTGCCAGCAGTTTATCGTCGGTCGAAAACACTGAAGCTTTCTTT. This translates into CASSLSSVENTEAFF.

The chain combines TRBV4-1 with TRBJ2-1; 10 bases fit TRBD2. With V trimmed by 3 bases and J by 5 bases, 7 bases remained unmatched. This CDR3 is built from 16 residues. Per germline, CDR1 MGHRA and CDR2 YSYEKL. CDR3 residues: CASSQLVAGGHNEQFF. DNA of the CDR3: TGCGCCAGCAGCCAGTTGGTAGCGGGAGGTCACAATGAGCAGTTCTTC.

CDR3 amino acids: CASSAPGQGKNEQFF. The DNA of the CDR3 is TGCGCCAGCAGTGCCCCGGGACAGGGGAAAAATGAGCAGTTCTTC. The chain is built from TRBV10-2 and TRBJ2-1; 10 positions agree with TRBD1. V was clipped by 4 bases and J by 7 bases; unmatched bases: 7. Germline loops: CDR1 WSHSY, CDR2 SAAADI. The CDR3 runs to 15 residues.

The chain is built from TRBV28 and TRBJ1-5, with unresolved D. V lost 6 bases and J 6 bases, leaving 21 bases between the germline ends. The CDR3 contains 16 residues. Germline CDR1 reads MDHEN; CDR2 reads SYDVKM. The CDR3 nucleotides are TGTGCCAGCAGGACCCCGACTGACCACGGGAGTCAGCCCCAGCATTTT. Amino acids: CASRTPTDHGSQPQHF. The whole variable domain, filled in from reference TRBV28 and TRBJ1-5, reads DVKVTQSSRYLVKRTGEKVFLECVQDMDHENMFWYRQDPGLGLRLIYFSYDVKMKEKGDIPEGYSVSREKKERFSLILESASTNQTSMYLCASRTPTDHGSQPQHFGDGTRLSIL.

This chain connects TRBV7-2 to TRBJ2-5, with 12 bases matching TRBD2. Trimming cost V 5 bases and J 5 bases; bases outside gene matches: 9. The CDR3 has 16 amino acids. The germline V gene has CDR1 SGHTA and CDR2 FQGNSA. The CDR3 DNA is TGTGCCAGCAGCCCTTCGGGACTAGCGGGCGGGGAGACCCAGTACTTC. Amino acids: CASSPSGLAGGETQYF.